This is a list of T cell receptor beta chains from one sample in a study of blood T cell repertoires in COVID-19. Clones were read by immunoSEQ multiplex PCR, and TCRdb kept only the in-frame ones, dropping some. This table has 55,000 to 80,000 clones, 80% to 90% appearing once. The sample was peripheral blood. These receptor sequences come from a man at least 80 years old with acute or convalescent COVID-19. Each CDR3 is given with its conserved first and last residue. The order of the fields is D gene, V gene, clone size, J gene, CDR3 DNA, CDR3 protein. The D gene is left open where the match is weak. Rows may omit the clone size; those that give it use once, few, many or a size class.

d_gene: TRBD1
v_gene: TRBV29-1
abundance: -
j_gene: TRBJ1-2
CDR3nt: TGCAGCGTTGCGGACAGGGAAGACGGCTACACCTTC
CDR3aa: CSVADREDGYTF

d_gene: -
v_gene: TRBV6-5
abundance: -
j_gene: TRBJ1-2
CDR3nt: TGTGCCAGCAGTTACACGGACAGAAACTATGGCTACACCTTC
CDR3aa: CASSYTDRNYGYTF

d_gene: -
v_gene: TRBV5-1
abundance: -
j_gene: TRBJ1-1
CDR3nt: TGCGCCAGCAGCCGGGGGACGGTGAACACTGAAGCTTTCTTT
CDR3aa: CASSRGTVNTEAFF

d_gene: -
v_gene: TRBV24-1
abundance: -
j_gene: TRBJ2-1
CDR3nt: TGTGCCACCAGTGATTGGTCGGCAGGGCGGAACAATGAGCAGTTCTTC
CDR3aa: CATSDWSAGRNNEQFF

d_gene: -
v_gene: TRBV5-6
abundance: -
j_gene: TRBJ2-5
CDR3nt: TGTGCCAGCAGCCCTAGGGGGGGCCAACAAGAGACCCAGTACTTC
CDR3aa: CASSPRGGQQETQYF

d_gene: -
v_gene: TRBV30
abundance: -
j_gene: TRBJ1-2
CDR3nt: TGTGCCTGGAACCAGGTTGCAAATGGCTACACCTTC
CDR3aa: CAWNQVANGYTF

d_gene: TRBD1
v_gene: TRBV4-1
abundance: -
j_gene: TRBJ2-1
CDR3nt: TGCGCCAGCAGCCAAGATGTGGGACAGTCCTACAATGAGCAGTTCTTC
CDR3aa: CASSQDVGQSYNEQFF

d_gene: TRBD2
v_gene: TRBV10-3
abundance: -
j_gene: TRBJ2-7
CDR3nt: TGTGCCATCAGTGAGTCGACACTAGCGGGGGGGCCCTACGAGCAGTACTTC
CDR3aa: CAISESTLAGGPYEQYF

d_gene: -
v_gene: TRBV2
abundance: few
j_gene: TRBJ1-2
CDR3nt: TGTGCCAGCAGCCGTGGACACGAGAACTATGGCTACACCTTC
CDR3aa: CASSRGHENYGYTF

d_gene: -
v_gene: TRBV2
abundance: once
j_gene: TRBJ2-2
CDR3nt: TGTGCCAGCAGTGAAGCCCGACAAGCCGCGAACACCGGGGAGCTGTTTTTT
CDR3aa: CASSEARQAANTGELFF

d_gene: -
v_gene: TRBV30
abundance: -
j_gene: TRBJ2-7
CDR3nt: TGTGCCTGGAGTTCCGGACTCTCCTACGAGCAGTACTTC
CDR3aa: CAWSSGLSYEQYF

d_gene: TRBD2
v_gene: TRBV6-4
abundance: -
j_gene: TRBJ2-6
CDR3nt: TGTGCCTCTGGGGGGGGGACCTCTGGGGCCAACGTCCTGACTTTC
CDR3aa: CASGGGTSGANVLTF

d_gene: -
v_gene: TRBV19
abundance: -
j_gene: TRBJ1-2
CDR3nt: TGTGCCAGTAGTATTTCCTCCGGTAACTATGGCTACACCTTC
CDR3aa: CASSISSGNYGYTF

d_gene: -
v_gene: TRBV12-3/TRBV12-4
abundance: -
j_gene: TRBJ2-6
CDR3nt: TGTGCCAGCAGTTCCCCGGGGGCCAACGTCCTGACTTTC
CDR3aa: CASSSPGANVLTF

d_gene: -
v_gene: TRBV5-1
abundance: -
j_gene: TRBJ1-4
CDR3nt: TGCGCCAGCAGTCTTGACAGTTCTAATGAAAAACTGTTTTTT
CDR3aa: CASSLDSSNEKLFF

d_gene: TRBD2
v_gene: TRBV10-3
abundance: once
j_gene: TRBJ2-1
CDR3nt: TGTGCCATCAGTCAGCAGCCCGGGACTAGCGGGAATAGTGAGCAGTTCTTC
CDR3aa: CAISQQPGTSGNSEQFF

d_gene: TRBD1
v_gene: TRBV3-1/TRBV3-2
abundance: -
j_gene: TRBJ2-3
CDR3nt: TGTGCCAGCAGCTTAGGACAGGGGGTGGATACGCAGTATTTT
CDR3aa: CASSLGQGVDTQYF

d_gene: -
v_gene: TRBV19
abundance: -
j_gene: TRBJ1-5
CDR3nt: TGTGCCAGTAGTATTATCTCAGGCAATCAGCCCCAGCATTTT
CDR3aa: CASSIISGNQPQHF

d_gene: TRBD1
v_gene: TRBV19
abundance: -
j_gene: TRBJ1-2
CDR3nt: TGTGCCAGTAGTATACAAGGGGGCGACGGGTATGGCTACACCTTC
CDR3aa: CASSIQGGDGYGYTF

d_gene: -
v_gene: TRBV9
abundance: once
j_gene: TRBJ1-3
CDR3nt: TGTGCCAGCAGCCCCCGGGGGGGACGGGCTGGAAACACCATATATTTT
CDR3aa: CASSPRGGRAGNTIYF

d_gene: TRBD1
v_gene: TRBV14
abundance: -
j_gene: TRBJ1-2
CDR3nt: TGTGCCAGCAGCCCCGTGTTAACCAGGGGGCCAACGCATGGCTACACCTTC
CDR3aa: CASSPVLTRGPTHGYTF

d_gene: -
v_gene: TRBV27
abundance: -
j_gene: TRBJ2-5
CDR3nt: TGTGCCAGTGGGGAGAGGACGGAAGAGACCCAGTACTTC
CDR3aa: CASGERTEETQYF

d_gene: -
v_gene: TRBV12-3/TRBV12-4
abundance: -
j_gene: TRBJ1-1
CDR3nt: TGTGCCAGCAGTCCGGGGTCGAACACTGAAGCTTTCTTT
CDR3aa: CASSPGSNTEAFF

d_gene: TRBD1
v_gene: TRBV9
abundance: -
j_gene: TRBJ1-3
CDR3nt: TGTGCCAGCAGCGTAGACGCTAGGACAGGTGACTCTGGAAACACCATATATTTT
CDR3aa: CASSVDARTGDSGNTIYF

d_gene: TRBD1
v_gene: TRBV3-1/TRBV3-2
abundance: few
j_gene: TRBJ1-5
CDR3nt: TGTGCCAGCAGCGGACAGGGGGGTCAGCCCCAGCATTTT
CDR3aa: CASSGQGGQPQHF

d_gene: TRBD2
v_gene: TRBV9
abundance: -
j_gene: TRBJ2-7
CDR3nt: TGTGCCAGCAGCGAGGGGACTAGCGGGACCTACTCCTACGAGCAGTACTTC
CDR3aa: CASSEGTSGTYSYEQYF

d_gene: -
v_gene: TRBV29-1
abundance: -
j_gene: TRBJ2-3
CDR3nt: TGCAGCGTTGAAAAAGCGCTTAGCACAGATACGCAGTATTTT
CDR3aa: CSVEKALSTDTQYF

d_gene: TRBD1
v_gene: TRBV3-1/TRBV3-2
abundance: -
j_gene: TRBJ1-4
CDR3nt: TGTGCCAGCAGCCAAGTACCGGGACAGGGTTATGAAAAACTGTTTTTT
CDR3aa: CASSQVPGQGYEKLFF

d_gene: -
v_gene: TRBV2
abundance: -
j_gene: TRBJ1-1
CDR3nt: TGTGCCAGCAGCCTTTGGAGAACTGAAGCTTTCTTT
CDR3aa: CASSLWRTEAFF

d_gene: -
v_gene: TRBV30
abundance: -
j_gene: TRBJ1-4
CDR3nt: TGTGCCTGGAGTGAACAGGGAGGGACTGAAAAACTGTTTTTT
CDR3aa: CAWSEQGGTEKLFF

d_gene: -
v_gene: TRBV6-2/TRBV6-3
abundance: -
j_gene: TRBJ2-2
CDR3nt: TGTGCCAGCAGCGCCGACAGACTGAACACCGGGGAGCTGTTTTTT
CDR3aa: CASSADRLNTGELFF

d_gene: -
v_gene: TRBV19
abundance: -
j_gene: TRBJ1-5
CDR3nt: TGTGCCAGTAGTATAGGGGGCGTAAGCAATCAGCCCCAGCATTTT
CDR3aa: CASSIGGVSNQPQHF

d_gene: -
v_gene: TRBV10-3
abundance: -
j_gene: TRBJ1-2
CDR3nt: TGTGCCATCAGTGAAAATGAGCACAACTATGGCTACACCTTC
CDR3aa: CAISENEHNYGYTF

d_gene: -
v_gene: TRBV2
abundance: -
j_gene: TRBJ1-3
CDR3nt: TGTGCCAGCAGTGAATTGCGAACCCAACCCTCTGGAAACACCATATATTTT
CDR3aa: CASSELRTQPSGNTIYF

d_gene: -
v_gene: TRBV2
abundance: -
j_gene: TRBJ1-2
CDR3nt: TGTGCCAGCAGGGGCTGGGGGGTAGGCTACACCTTC
CDR3aa: CASRGWGVGYTF

d_gene: -
v_gene: TRBV5-1
abundance: once
j_gene: TRBJ2-1
CDR3nt: TGCGCCAGCAGCGTTCGGTACAATGAGCAGTTCTTC
CDR3aa: CASSVRYNEQFF

d_gene: TRBD2
v_gene: TRBV7-3
abundance: -
j_gene: TRBJ2-2
CDR3nt: TGTGCCAGCAGCTTAAGACTAGCGGGAGGGCCAGCCGGGGAGCTGTTTTTT
CDR3aa: CASSLRLAGGPAGELFF

d_gene: -
v_gene: TRBV30
abundance: -
j_gene: TRBJ2-1
CDR3nt: TGTGCCTGGAACACGAAGATCAGCTCCTACAATGAGCAGTTCTTC
CDR3aa: CAWNTKISSYNEQFF

d_gene: TRBD2
v_gene: TRBV6-5
abundance: once
j_gene: TRBJ2-5
CDR3nt: TGTGCCAGCAGAACTAGCGGGGGGTTATGGGAGACCCAGTACTTC
CDR3aa: CASRTSGGLWETQYF